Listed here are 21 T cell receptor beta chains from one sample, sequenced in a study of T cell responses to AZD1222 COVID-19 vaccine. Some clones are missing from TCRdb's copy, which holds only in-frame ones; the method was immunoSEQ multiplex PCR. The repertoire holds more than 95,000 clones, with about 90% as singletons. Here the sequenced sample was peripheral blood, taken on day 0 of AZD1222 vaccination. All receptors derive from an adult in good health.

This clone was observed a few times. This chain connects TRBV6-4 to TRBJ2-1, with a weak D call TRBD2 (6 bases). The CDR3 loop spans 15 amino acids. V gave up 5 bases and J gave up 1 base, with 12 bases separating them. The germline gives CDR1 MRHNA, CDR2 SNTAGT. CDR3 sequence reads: CASSPQAGSYNEQFF. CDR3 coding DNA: TGTGCCAGCAGTCCCCAGGCGGGGTCCTACAATGAGCAGTTCTTC.

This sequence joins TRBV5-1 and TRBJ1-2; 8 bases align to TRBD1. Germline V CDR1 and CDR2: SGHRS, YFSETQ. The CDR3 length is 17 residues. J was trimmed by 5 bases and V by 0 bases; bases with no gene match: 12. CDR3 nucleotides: TGCGCCAGCAGCTTGGTCAGGGGGCCTCGGAAAGATTATGGCTACACCTTC. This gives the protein CASSLVRGPRKDYGYTF.

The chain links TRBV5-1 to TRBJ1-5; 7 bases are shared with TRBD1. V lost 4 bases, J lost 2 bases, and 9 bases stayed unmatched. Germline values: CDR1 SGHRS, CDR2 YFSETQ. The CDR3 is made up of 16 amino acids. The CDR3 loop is CASSQDRVRGNQPQHF. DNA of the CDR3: TGCGCCAGCAGCCAAGACAGGGTTCGGGGCAATCAGCCCCAGCATTTT.

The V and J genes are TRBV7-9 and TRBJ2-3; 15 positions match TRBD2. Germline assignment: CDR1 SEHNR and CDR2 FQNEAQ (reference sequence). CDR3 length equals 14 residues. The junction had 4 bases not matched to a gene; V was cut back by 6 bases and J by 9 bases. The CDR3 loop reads CASRPGLAGGTQYF. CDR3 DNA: TGTGCCAGCAGACCCGGACTAGCGGGGGGGACGCAGTATTTT.

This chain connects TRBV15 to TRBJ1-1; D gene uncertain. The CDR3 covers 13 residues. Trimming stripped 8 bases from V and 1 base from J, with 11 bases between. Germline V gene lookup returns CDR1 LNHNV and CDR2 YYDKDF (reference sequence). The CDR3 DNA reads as TGTGCCACCGACCCAGGCTGGAACACTGAAGCTTTCTTT. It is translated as CATDPGWNTEAFF.

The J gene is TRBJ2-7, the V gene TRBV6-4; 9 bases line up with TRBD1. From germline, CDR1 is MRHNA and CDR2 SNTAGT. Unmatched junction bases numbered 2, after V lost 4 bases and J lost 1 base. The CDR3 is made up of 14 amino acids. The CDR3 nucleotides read TGTGCCAGCAGTGGCGGGACAGGGTCCTACGAGCAGTACTTC. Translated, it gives CASSGGTGSYEQYF.

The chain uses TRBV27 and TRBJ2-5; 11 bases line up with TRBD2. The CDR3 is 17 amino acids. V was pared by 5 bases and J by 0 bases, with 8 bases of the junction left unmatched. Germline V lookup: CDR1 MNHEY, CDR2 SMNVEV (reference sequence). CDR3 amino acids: CASSRTSSGRYQETQYF. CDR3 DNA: TGTGCCAGCAGTCGTACATCTAGCGGGAGGTACCAAGAGACCCAGTACTTC.

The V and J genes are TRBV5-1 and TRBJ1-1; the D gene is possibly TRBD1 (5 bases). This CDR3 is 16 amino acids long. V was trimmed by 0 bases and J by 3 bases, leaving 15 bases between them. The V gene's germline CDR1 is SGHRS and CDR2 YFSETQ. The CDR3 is CASSLAGGYGYTEAFF. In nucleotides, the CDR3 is TGCGCCAGCAGCTTGGCCGGGGGTTATGGGTACACTGAAGCTTTCTTT.

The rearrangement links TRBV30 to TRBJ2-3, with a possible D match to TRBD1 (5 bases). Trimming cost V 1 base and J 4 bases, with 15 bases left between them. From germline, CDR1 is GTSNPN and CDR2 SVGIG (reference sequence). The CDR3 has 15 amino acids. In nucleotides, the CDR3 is TGTGCCTGGAGTGAAGACAGACGTCGGGCAGATACGCAGTATTTT. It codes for CAWSEDRRRADTQYF.

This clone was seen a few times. The CDR3 protein is CSVALRGYAFEDPNEQYF. CDR3 bases: TGCAGCGTTGCTCTGCGGGGTTACGCATTCGAGGACCCTAACGAGCAGTACTTC. The V and J genes are TRBV29-1 and TRBJ2-7; D is perhaps TRBD2 (6 bases). V gave up 4 bases and J gave up 5 bases, with 30 bases separating them. This CDR3 is 18 amino acids long. Germline CDR1 is SQVTM and CDR2 is ANQGSEA.

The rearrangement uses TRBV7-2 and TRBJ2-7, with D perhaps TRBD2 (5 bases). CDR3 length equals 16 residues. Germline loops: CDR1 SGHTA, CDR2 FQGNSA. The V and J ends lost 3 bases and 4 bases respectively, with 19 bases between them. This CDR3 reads CASSFLEAAYNYEQYF. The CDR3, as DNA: TGTGCCAGCAGCTTTCTAGAAGCGGCCTACAATTACGAGCAGTACTTC.

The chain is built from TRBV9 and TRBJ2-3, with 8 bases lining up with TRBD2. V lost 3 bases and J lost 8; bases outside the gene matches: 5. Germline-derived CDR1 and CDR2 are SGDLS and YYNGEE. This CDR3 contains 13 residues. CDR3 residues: CASSAELAVTQYF. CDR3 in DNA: TGTGCCAGCAGCGCAGAACTAGCGGTTACGCAGTATTTT.

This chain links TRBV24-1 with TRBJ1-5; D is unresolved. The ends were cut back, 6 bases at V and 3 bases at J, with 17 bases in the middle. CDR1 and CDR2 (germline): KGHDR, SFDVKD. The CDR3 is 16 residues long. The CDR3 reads CATSSAGPGLNQPQHF. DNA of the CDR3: TGTGCCACCAGTAGCGCCGGGCCAGGCCTCAATCAGCCCCAGCATTTT.

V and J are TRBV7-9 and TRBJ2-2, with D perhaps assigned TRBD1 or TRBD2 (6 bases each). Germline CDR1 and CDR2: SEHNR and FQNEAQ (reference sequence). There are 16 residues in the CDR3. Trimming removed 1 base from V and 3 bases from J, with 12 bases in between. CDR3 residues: CASSLGEGGHTGELFF. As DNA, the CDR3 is TGTGCCAGCAGCTTAGGCGAGGGGGGACACACCGGGGAGCTGTTTTTT.

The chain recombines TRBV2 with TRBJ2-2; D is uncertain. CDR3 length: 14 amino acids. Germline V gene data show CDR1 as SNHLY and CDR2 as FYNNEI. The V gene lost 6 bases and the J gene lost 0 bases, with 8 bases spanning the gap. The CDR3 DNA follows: TGTGCCAGCAGGGGTCGCGCGAACACCGGGGAGCTGTTTTTT. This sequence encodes CASRGRANTGELFF.

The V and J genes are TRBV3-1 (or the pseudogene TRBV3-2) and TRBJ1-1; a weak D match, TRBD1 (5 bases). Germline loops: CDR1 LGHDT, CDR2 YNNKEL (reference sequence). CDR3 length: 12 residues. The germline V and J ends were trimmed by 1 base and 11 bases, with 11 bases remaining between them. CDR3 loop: CASSQVEGPAFF. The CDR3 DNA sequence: TGTGCCAGCAGCCAAGTGGAGGGGCCCGCTTTCTTT.

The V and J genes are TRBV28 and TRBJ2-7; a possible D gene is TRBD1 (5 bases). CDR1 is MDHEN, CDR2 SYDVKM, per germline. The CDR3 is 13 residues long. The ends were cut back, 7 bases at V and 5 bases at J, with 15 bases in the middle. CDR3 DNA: TGTGCCAGCAAACAGGACCCCACGGACGAGCAGTACTTC. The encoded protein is CASKQDPTDEQYF.

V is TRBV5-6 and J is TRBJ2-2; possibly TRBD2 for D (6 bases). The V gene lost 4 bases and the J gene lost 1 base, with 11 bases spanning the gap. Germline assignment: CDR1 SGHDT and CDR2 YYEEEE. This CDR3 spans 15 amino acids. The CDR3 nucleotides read TGTGCCAGCAGCCCCCCCGGGGGGAACACCGGGGAGCTGTTTTTT. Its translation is CASSPPGGNTGELFF.

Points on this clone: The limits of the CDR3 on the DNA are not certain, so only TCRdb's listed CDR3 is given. CDR3 sequence: CASSSSVYLHF. The chain recombines TRBV28 with TRBJ1-6. The V gene's germline CDR1 is MDHEN and CDR2 SYDVKM. Inclusive of both ends, the CDR3 amounts to 11 amino acids.

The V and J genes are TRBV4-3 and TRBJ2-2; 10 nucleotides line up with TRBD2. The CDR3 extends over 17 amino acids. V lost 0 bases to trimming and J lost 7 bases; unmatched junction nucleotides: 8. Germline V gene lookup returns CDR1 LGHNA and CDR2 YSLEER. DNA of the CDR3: TGCGCCAGCAGCCAAGAAGTGCTAGCGGGAGCGGTCGGGGAGCTGTTTTTT. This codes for CASSQEVLAGAVGELFF.

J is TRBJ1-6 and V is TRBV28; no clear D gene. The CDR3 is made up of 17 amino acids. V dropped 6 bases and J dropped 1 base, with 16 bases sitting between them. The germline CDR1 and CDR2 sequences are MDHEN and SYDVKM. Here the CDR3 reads CASSFWARGSYNSPLHF. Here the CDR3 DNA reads TGTGCCAGCAGCTTTTGGGCCCGGGGTTCCTATAATTCACCCCTCCACTTT.